This entry lists 10 T cell receptor beta chains sequenced from one sample in a study of blood T cells in healthy people across ages. Next came a second PCR, run for about 7 to 12 cycles, which used a sample-barcoded 5' primer along with a J-beta primer mix. MiXCR was run by TCRdb on the 5' RACE reads, yielding one entry per CDR3 protein. This table holds roughly 680,000 distinct CDR3 sequences, around 48% found once. Material: blood. The source of these receptors is an older woman in good health.

This clonotype turned up a few times. The chain joins TRBV4-2 to TRBJ2-3; D gene uncertain. The CDR3 is made up of 14 amino acids. CDR1 and CDR2 (germline): LGHNA, YNFKEQ. Between the trimmed V and J ends, which lost 0 bases and 1 base, there was a span of 5 bases. CDR3 nucleotide sequence: TGTGCCAGCAGCCAAGAATTCGGCACAGATACGCAGTATTTT. Translated: CASSQEFGTDTQYF.

This clonotype was found a few times. The chain links TRBV9 to TRBJ2-1; D is perhaps TRBD1 (5 bases). The germline V and J ends were trimmed by 4 bases and 4 bases, with 6 bases remaining between them. The CDR3 has 12 residues. Germline V CDR1 and CDR2: SGDLS, YYNGEE. As DNA, the CDR3 is TGTGCCAGCAGCTCAGGGTACAATGAGCAGTTCTTC. Encoded protein: CASSSGYNEQFF.

The gene calls are TRBV12-3 or TRBV12-4 and TRBJ1-1; D unclear. V lost 1 base and J lost 7, with 4 bases in between. The CDR3 totals 11 residues. CDR3 in amino acids: CASSLVGEAFF. In DNA, the CDR3 is TGTGCCAGCAGTTTAGTCGGTGAAGCTTTCTTT.

The gene calls are TRBV2 and TRBJ2-3; D is unclear. Germline CDR1 reads SNHLY; CDR2 reads FYNNEI. V was clipped by 1 base and J by 1 base, with 9 bases between them. The CDR3 consists of 15 residues. The CDR3 coding sequence is TGTGCCAGCAGTGAAGGGGCATTCCGCACAGATACGCAGTATTTT. Translation gives CASSEGAFRTDTQYF.

This clonotype was observed many times. The V call is TRBV4-2, the J call TRBJ2-7, with 8 bases identical to TRBD1. The CDR3 runs to 15 residues. CDR1 LGHNA and CDR2 YNFKEQ come from the germline V gene. V gave up 0 bases and J gave up 3 bases; unmatched junction bases: 4. CDR3 sequence: CASSQDRGQGYEQYF. In DNA, the CDR3 is TGTGCCAGCAGCCAAGATCGCGGACAGGGCTACGAGCAGTACTTC.

CDR3 loop: CSAKRTGREARTQYF. Here the CDR3 DNA reads TGCAGTGCTAAAAGGACGGGGCGGGAGGCCAGGACCCAGTACTTC. J is TRBJ2-5 and V is TRBV20-1; the match to TRBD2 covers 8 bases. CDR1 and CDR2 from the germline V gene are DFQATT and SNEGSKA (reference sequence). CDR3 size: 15 residues. V shed 4 bases, J shed 7 bases, and the junction held 14 bases outside the gene matches.

This clonotype was observed many times. V is TRBV7-2 and J is TRBJ2-6, with TRBD1 identical over 7 bases. Germline V gene data show CDR1 as SGHTA and CDR2 as FQGNSA. V lost 5 bases and J lost 3; bases outside the gene matches: 4. The CDR3 contains 15 residues. CDR3 protein: CASSENRGGANVLTF. The CDR3, as DNA: TGTGCCAGCAGCGAGAACAGGGGTGGGGCCAACGTCCTGACTTTC.

CDR3: CASSPRRGLHQETQYF. The CDR3 DNA reads as TGTGCCAGCAGCCCTAGGCGAGGGCTCCACCAAGAGACCCAGTACTTC. The chain uses TRBV7-9 and TRBJ2-7; TRBD2 might be the D (5 bases). The end of the DNA is better explained by TRBJ2-5, so the J call may be wrong. The CDR3 consists of 16 residues. Germline V gene sequence: CDR1 SEHNR, CDR2 FQNEAQ (reference sequence).

This clonotype was detected once. The chain employs TRBV5-1 and TRBJ2-1; no firm D call. CDR1 SGHRS and CDR2 YFSETQ come from the germline V gene. The CDR3 contains 14 residues. V shed 0 bases and J shed 3 bases, with 7 bases lying between them. In DNA, the CDR3 is TGCGCCAGCAGCTTGGATACGGTCTACAATGAGCAGTTCTTC. Translated: CASSLDTVYNEQFF.

This clonotype has only a few counts. The chain has TRBV20-1 and TRBJ2-1, with 7 bases aligning to TRBD2. The V and J ends lost 7 bases and 0 bases, in that order; junction bases with no gene match: 3. The germline gives CDR1 DFQATT, CDR2 SNEGSKA (reference sequence). The CDR3 is 13 amino acids. The CDR3 DNA is TGCAGTGGGGAGGGGAACTCCTACAATGAGCAGTTCTTC. Translated: CSGEGNSYNEQFF.